A selection of T cell receptor beta chains follows, all from one sample in a study of technical replicates of blood from a handful of donors. Sequencing was performed with immunoSEQ multiplex PCR; in TCRdb, only in-frame clones are kept and a portion is missing. The sample yields 75,000 to 95,000 clones, less than 95% seen once. The specimen sequenced was T cells isolated from PBMCs. All receptors derive from a human donor in good health. Both conserved end residues are part of each CDR3.

>TRBJ1-2|TRBV30
CAWSLDRNYGYTF
>TRBJ1-1|TRBV7-3
CASSPPGANTEAFF
>TRBJ2-5|TRBV5-1
CASSSGAGGSYQETQYF
>TRBJ2-6|TRBV19
CASSILAATGLSGANVLTF
>TRBJ1-5|TRBV5-1
CASSLSSDNQPQHF
>TRBJ2-7|TRBV7-6
CASSSHRPGPGYEQYF
>TRBJ1-6|TRBV4-1
CASSQDRQSYNSPLHF
>TRBJ2-7|TRBV28
CASWDSRYEQYF
>TRBJ2-3|TRBV5-1
CASSLAFGRAFSLSTDTQYF
>TRBJ1-5|TRBV19
CASSITGARYVQHF
>TRBJ1-6|TRBV6-5
CASRAGNNSPLHF
>TRBJ2-1|TRBV28
CASSPHIAGRINEQFF
>TRBJ2-7|TRBV5-1
CASSPLGGRGSYEQYF
>TRBJ1-2|TRBV2
CASRIRDSQARLYGYTF
>TRBJ2-3|TRBV4-1
CASSQVQGGGTDTQYF
>TRBJ2-7|TRBV25-1
CASSELGTGDSYEQYF
>TRBJ1-4|TRBV2
CASRPGGKREKLFF
>TRBJ1-1|TRBV7-6
CASSRDRLMNTEAFF
>TRBJ2-1|TRBV27
CASSPDSPVSYNEQFF
>TRBJ1-2|TRBV7-2
CASSSDGYTF
>TRBJ2-6|TRBV27
CASSLWRAGANVLTF
>TRBJ1-1|TRBV6-1
CASHRQGPAFF
>TRBJ1-5|TRBV2
CASSGTGGVQPQHF
>TRBJ2-6|TRBV6-1
CASSAGQLSGANVLTF
>TRBJ2-2|TRBV5-4
CASSLAKASGHTGELFF
>TRBJ2-5|TRBV16
CASSQSPTGAPRETQYF
>TRBJ2-7|TRBV6-1
CASKGTGAYEQYF
>TRBJ2-1|TRBV6-6
CASSYPGLAGNEQFF
>TRBJ1-5|TRBV2
CASTGTGNQPQHF
>TRBJ2-7|TRBV19
CASRPGEDRDYEQYF
>TRBJ2-2|TRBV6-5
CASKRTSGNTGELFF
>TRBJ2-3|TRBV7-3
CASSLRGDETDTQYF
>TRBJ1-1|TRBV18
CASSPMANTEAFF
>TRBJ1-1|TRBV2
CASSVQPNTEAFF
>TRBJ1-2|TRBV19
CASSTNRHDRAYGYTF
>TRBJ2-5|TRBV6-6
CASSQDRGGETQYF
>TRBJ2-4|TRBV4-1
CASSHRTGLAKNIQYF
>TRBJ1-1|TRBV6-1
CASSDRRGGEAFF
>TRBJ1-2|TRBV27
CASSFQGNRANYGYTF
>TRBJ1-1|TRBV11-3
CASKTGQNTEAFF
>TRBJ1-1|TRBV6-5
CASRLDRGATEAFF
>TRBJ2-1|TRBV27
CASSDGAHARNEQFF
>TRBJ2-2|TRBV19
CASSRKQGSSGELFF
>TRBJ1-1|TRBV4-1
CASSQPRLFYDTEAFF
>TRBJ2-7|TRBV9
CASSVGRISYEQYF
>TRBJ2-1|TRBV10-3
CAISESAGLSYNEQFF
>TRBJ1-5|TRBV28
CASSPRQGRNWQPQHF
>.|TRBV5-1
CASSTDLAGVGEQYF
>TRBJ2-7|TRBV11-2
CASSLWLTGAGYF
>TRBJ1-1|TRBV6-5
CASSASGTGSTEAFF
>TRBJ2-3|TRBV7-9
CASSLVLAGGGTDTQYF
>TRBJ2-1|TRBV5-1
CASSQDTGGYNEQFF
>TRBJ1-5|TRBV28
CASSRDLQGQEQPQHF
>TRBJ2-1|TRBV4-2
CASSRSGGSYNEQFF